What follows is one TCR beta chain and its context. The data originate from a study of memory CD4+ T cells and cytomegalovirus serostatus. Turning to the study itself: Donors were healthy Belgian adults, under 10 CMV seropositive and around 24 seronegative.

The sort gate was single viable CD3+CD4+CD8-CD45RO+ cells for memory CD4+ T cells. V lost 3 bases and J lost 2, with 29 bases in between. Germline V CDR1 and CDR2: MDHEN, SYDVKM. CDR3 size: 21 residues. TCRdb's copy holds only in-frame clones and misses some; the assay was immunoSEQ multiplex PCR. This table has 50,000 to 65,000 clones, over 65% appearing once. This clonotype was obtained from an adult in good health and CMV-seropositive. This chain links TRBV28 with TRBJ1-5, with D possibly being TRBD1 (5 bases). Input material: memory CD4+ T cells from blood. CDR3 in amino acids: CASSFRRWGRRELGGNQPQHF. CDR3 nucleotide sequence: TGTGCCAGCAGTTTTAGAAGGTGGGGACGCAGGGAGTTAGGGGGCAATCAGCCCCAGCATTTT.